This entry lists 7 T cell receptor beta chains sequenced from one sample in a study of graft-versus-host responses after intestinal transplantation. No antigen has been identified for these receptors. Generated by immunoSEQ multiplex PCR, the TCRdb table keeps only in-frame clones and is missing some. The sample includes tens of thousands of clones, around 96% of them seen just once. The input for sequencing was unstimulated CD8+ T cells sorted from spleen or lymph node cells, taken before transplant. All receptors derive from a human donor who was the organ donor for an intestinal transplant.

The chain employs TRBV27 and TRBJ2-5; 8 bases line up with TRBD2. Germline V gene data show CDR1 as MNHEY and CDR2 as SMNVEV (reference sequence). CDR3 length: 15 residues. The trim removed 3 bases at V and 4 bases at J, leaving 7 bases unmatched. This chain's CDR3 is CASSFLREGGETQYF. The CDR3 nucleotides read TGTGCCAGCAGTTTCCTCCGGGAGGGAGGAGAGACCCAGTACTTC.

The chain employs TRBV7-9 and TRBJ1-1; TRBD1 matches 7 bases. The CDR3 is 14 residues long. Germline V CDR1 and CDR2: SEHNR, FQNEAQ (reference sequence). V lost 2 bases to trimming and J lost 1 base; unmatched junction nucleotides: 1. The CDR3 spells CASSLQGENTEAFF. DNA for the CDR3: TGTGCCAGCAGCTTACAGGGGGAGAACACTGAAGCTTTCTTT.

The rearrangement links TRBV4-1 to TRBJ2-7; a possible D gene is TRBD1 (6 bases). V was trimmed by 2 bases and J by 3 bases, leaving 14 bases between them. Germline assignment: CDR1 MGHRA and CDR2 YSYEKL. This CDR3 has 15 residues. This CDR3 is CASSQPGARIYEQYF. The CDR3 DNA follows: TGCGCCAGCAGCCAACCAGGGGCCCGTATCTACGAGCAGTACTTC.

This chain joins TRBV7-2 and TRBJ2-4; D is uncertain. V gave up 5 bases and J gave up 0 bases, with 11 bases separating them. Per the germline V gene, CDR1 is SGHTA and CDR2 is FQGNSA. This CDR3 comprises 15 residues. The CDR3 loop reads CASSPSLIAKNIQYF. CDR3 bases: TGTGCCAGCAGCCCCTCTCTAATAGCCAAAAACATTCAGTACTTC.

The gene calls are TRBV27 and TRBJ2-2; D is perhaps TRBD1 (6 bases). The ends were cut back, 8 bases at V and 0 bases at J, with 13 bases in the middle. The CDR3 consists of 15 residues. Germline values: CDR1 MNHEY, CDR2 SMNVEV (reference sequence). In DNA form, the CDR3 reads TGTGCCAGCTCTCTCCGGGACACGAACACCGGGGAGCTGTTTTTT. Encoded protein: CASSLRDTNTGELFF.

For the CDR3, the DNA is TGTGCCACGCAGGGGGCAGGAAACACTGAAGCTTTCTTT. It specifies CATQGAGNTEAFF. The chain recombines TRBV6-6 with TRBJ1-1; 8 nucleotides agree with TRBD1. The germline CDR1 and CDR2 sequences are MNHNY and SVGAGI (reference sequence). The CDR3 totals 13 residues. Trimming removed 10 bases from V and 2 bases from J; junction bases left unmatched: 6.

J is TRBJ1-3 and V is TRBV4-1; D unclear. This CDR3 spans 16 amino acids. V lost 0 bases and J 3 bases, leaving 12 bases between the germline ends. Germline loops: CDR1 MGHRA, CDR2 YSYEKL. The CDR3 protein is CASSQDPHGDGNTIYF. CDR3 coding DNA: TGCGCCAGCAGCCAAGATCCCCACGGGGATGGAAACACCATATATTTT.